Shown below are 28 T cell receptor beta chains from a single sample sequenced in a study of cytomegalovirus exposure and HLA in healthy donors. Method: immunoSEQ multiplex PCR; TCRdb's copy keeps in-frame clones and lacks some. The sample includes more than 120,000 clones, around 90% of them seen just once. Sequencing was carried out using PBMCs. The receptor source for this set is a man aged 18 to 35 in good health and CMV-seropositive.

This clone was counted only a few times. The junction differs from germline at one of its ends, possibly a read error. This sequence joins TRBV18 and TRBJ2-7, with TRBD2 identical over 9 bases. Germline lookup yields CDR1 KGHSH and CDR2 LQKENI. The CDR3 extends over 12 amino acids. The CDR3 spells CASSPLTGLAVF. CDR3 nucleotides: TGTGCCAGCTCACCGCTGACGGGACTAGCAGTCTTC.

DNA for the CDR3: TGTGCCAGCAGTGAAGCGGGGACAGGGTTGGGGATCTATGGCTACACCTTC. Amino acid sequence: CASSEAGTGLGIYGYTF. The gene calls are TRBV6-1 and TRBJ1-2; 9 bases are shared with TRBD1. V was pared by 0 bases and J by 4 bases, with 9 bases of the junction left unmatched. CDR1 and CDR2 from the germline V gene are MNHNS and SASEGT. This CDR3 has 17 residues.

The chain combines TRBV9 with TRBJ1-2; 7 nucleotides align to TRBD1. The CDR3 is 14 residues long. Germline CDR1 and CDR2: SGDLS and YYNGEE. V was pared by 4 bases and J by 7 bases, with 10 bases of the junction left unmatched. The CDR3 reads CASSPRTGKGGYTF. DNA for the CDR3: TGTGCCAGCAGCCCCCGGACAGGTAAAGGTGGCTACACCTTC.

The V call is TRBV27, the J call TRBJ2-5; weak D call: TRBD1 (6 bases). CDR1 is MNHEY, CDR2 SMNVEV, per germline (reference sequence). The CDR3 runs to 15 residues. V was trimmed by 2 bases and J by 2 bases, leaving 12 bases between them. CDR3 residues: CASSLAGGGQETQYF. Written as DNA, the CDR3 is TGTGCCAGCAGTTTAGCTGGGGGCGGGCAAGAGACCCAGTACTTC.

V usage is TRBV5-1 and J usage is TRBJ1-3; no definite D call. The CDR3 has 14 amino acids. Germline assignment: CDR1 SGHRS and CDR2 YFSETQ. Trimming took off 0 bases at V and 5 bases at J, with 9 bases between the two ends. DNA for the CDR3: TGCGCCAGCAGCTTGGCCCCGGGGAGAAACACCATATATTTT. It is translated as CASSLAPGRNTIYF. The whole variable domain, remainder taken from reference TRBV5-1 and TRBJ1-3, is KAGVTQTPRYLIKTRGQQVTLSCSPISGHRSVSWYQQTPGQGLQFLFEYFSETQRNKGNFPGRFSGRQFSNSRSEMNVSTLELGDSALYLCASSLAPGRNTIYFGEGSWLTVV.

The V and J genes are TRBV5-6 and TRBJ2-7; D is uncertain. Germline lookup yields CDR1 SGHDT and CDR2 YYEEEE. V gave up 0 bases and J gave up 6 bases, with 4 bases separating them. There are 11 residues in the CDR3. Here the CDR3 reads CASSLAGEQYF. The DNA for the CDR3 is TGTGCCAGCAGCTTGGCCGGCGAGCAGTACTTC. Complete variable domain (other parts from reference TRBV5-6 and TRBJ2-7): DAGVTQSPTHLIKTRGQQVTLRCSPKSGHDTVSWYQQALGQGPQFIFQYYEEEERQRGNFPDRFSGHQFPNYSSELNVNALLLGDSALYLCASSLAGEQYFGPGTRLTVT.

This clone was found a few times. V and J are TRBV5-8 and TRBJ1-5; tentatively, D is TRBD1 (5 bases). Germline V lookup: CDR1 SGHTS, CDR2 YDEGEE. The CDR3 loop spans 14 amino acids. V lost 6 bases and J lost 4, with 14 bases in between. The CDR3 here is CASTLNQGNQPQHF. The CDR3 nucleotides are TGTGCCAGCACCCTCAATCAGGGAAATCAGCCCCAGCATTTT. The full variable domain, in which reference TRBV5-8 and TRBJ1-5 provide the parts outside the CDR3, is EAGVTQSPTHLIKTRGQQATLRCSPISGHTSVYWYQQALGLGLQFLLWYDEGEERNRGNFPPRFSGRQFPNYSSELNVNALELEDSALYLCASTLNQGNQPQHFGDGTRLSIL.

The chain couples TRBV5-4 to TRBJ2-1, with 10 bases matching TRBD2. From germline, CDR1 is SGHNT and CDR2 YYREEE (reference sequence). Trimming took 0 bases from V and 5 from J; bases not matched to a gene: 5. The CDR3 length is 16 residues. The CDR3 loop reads CASSLVAGGIHNEQFF. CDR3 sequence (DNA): TGTGCCAGCAGCTTGGTAGCGGGAGGAATCCACAATGAGCAGTTCTTC.

The CDR3 loop is CASSLTGEYQETQYF. CDR3 in DNA: TGTGCCAGCAGCTTGACAGGAGAGTACCAAGAGACCCAGTACTTC. The chain joins TRBV5-6 to TRBJ2-5; a possible D gene is TRBD1 (5 bases). The CDR3 runs to 15 residues. Trimming took off 1 base at V and 0 bases at J, with 10 bases between the two ends. Germline CDR1 SGHDT, CDR2 YYEEEE.

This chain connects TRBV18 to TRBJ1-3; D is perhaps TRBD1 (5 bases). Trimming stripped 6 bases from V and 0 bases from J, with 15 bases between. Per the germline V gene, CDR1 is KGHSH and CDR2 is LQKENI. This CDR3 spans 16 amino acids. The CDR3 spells CASSTSAQGSGNTIYF. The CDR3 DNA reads TGTGCCAGCTCTACCTCTGCTCAGGGCTCTGGAAACACCATATATTTT.

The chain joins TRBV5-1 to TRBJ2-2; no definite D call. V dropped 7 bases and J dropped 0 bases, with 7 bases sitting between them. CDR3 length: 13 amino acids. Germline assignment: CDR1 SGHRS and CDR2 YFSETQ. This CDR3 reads CASELSNTGELFF. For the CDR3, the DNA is TGCGCCAGCGAGCTGTCGAACACCGGGGAGCTGTTTTTT.

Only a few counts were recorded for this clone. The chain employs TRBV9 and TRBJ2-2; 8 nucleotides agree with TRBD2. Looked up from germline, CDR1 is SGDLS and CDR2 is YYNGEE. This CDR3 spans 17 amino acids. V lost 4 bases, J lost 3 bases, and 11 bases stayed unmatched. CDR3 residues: CASSTIRGLGDTGELFF. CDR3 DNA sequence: TGTGCCAGCAGCACAATCCGGGGACTAGGGGACACCGGGGAGCTGTTTTTT.

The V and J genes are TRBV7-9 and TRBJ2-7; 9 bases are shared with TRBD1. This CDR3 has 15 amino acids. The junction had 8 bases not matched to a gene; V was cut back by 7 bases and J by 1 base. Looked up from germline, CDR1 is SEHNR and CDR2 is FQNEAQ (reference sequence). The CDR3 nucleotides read TGTGCCAGCAAAGAGGGGACAGGGACATCCTACGAGCAGTACTTC. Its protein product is CASKEGTGTSYEQYF.

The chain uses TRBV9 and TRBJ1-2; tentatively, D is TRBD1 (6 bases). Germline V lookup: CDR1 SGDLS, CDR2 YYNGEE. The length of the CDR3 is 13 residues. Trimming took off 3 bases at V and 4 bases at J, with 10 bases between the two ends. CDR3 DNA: TGTGCCAGCAGCGCCGGGACACGCTATGGCTACACCTTC. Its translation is CASSAGTRYGYTF.

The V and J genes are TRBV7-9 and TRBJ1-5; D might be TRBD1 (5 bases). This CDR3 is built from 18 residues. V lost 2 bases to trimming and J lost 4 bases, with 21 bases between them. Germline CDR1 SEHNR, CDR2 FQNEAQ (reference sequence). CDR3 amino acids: CASSLLQGLLTLNQPQHF. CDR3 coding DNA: TGTGCCAGCAGCTTACTTCAGGGACTTCTGACGTTAAATCAGCCCCAGCATTTT. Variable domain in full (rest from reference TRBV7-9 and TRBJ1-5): DTGVSQNPRHKITKRGQNVTFRCDPISEHNRLYWYRQTLGQGPEFLTYFQNEAQLEKSRLLSDRFSAERPKGSFSTLEIQRTEQGDSAMYLCASSLLQGLLTLNQPQHFGDGTRLSIL.

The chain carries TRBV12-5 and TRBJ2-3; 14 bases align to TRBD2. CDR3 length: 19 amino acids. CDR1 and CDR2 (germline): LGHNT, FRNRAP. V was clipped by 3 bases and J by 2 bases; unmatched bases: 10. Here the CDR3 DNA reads TGTGCTAGTGGTTTTAGGGGGACTAGCGGGAGACTTCACACAGATACGCAGTATTTT. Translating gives CASGFRGTSGRLHTDTQYF.

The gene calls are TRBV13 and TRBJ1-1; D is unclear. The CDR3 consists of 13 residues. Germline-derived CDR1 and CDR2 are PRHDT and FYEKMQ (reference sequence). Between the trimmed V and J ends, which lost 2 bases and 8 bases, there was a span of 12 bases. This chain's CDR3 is CASSLRRGLEAFF. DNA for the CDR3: TGTGCCAGCAGCTTACGGCGTGGGCTGGAAGCTTTCTTT.

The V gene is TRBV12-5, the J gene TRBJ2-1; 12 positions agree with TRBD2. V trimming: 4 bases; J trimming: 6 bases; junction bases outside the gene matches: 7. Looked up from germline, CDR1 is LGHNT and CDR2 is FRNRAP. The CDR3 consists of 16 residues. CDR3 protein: CASGYASGGVINEQFF. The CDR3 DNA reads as TGTGCTAGTGGTTATGCTAGCGGGGGGGTAATCAATGAGCAGTTCTTC.

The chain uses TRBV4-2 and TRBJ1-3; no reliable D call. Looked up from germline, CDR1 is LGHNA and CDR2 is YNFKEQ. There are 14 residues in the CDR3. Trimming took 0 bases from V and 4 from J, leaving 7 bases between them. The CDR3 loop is CASSQDRGGNTIYF. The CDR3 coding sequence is TGTGCCAGCAGCCAAGATAGAGGGGGAAACACCATATATTTT.

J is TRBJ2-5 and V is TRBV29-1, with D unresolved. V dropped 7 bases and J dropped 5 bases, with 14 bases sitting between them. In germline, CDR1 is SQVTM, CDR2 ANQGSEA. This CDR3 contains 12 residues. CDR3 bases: TGCAGCGGCCACGGGTCAGCGGAGACCCAGTACTTC. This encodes CSGHGSAETQYF.

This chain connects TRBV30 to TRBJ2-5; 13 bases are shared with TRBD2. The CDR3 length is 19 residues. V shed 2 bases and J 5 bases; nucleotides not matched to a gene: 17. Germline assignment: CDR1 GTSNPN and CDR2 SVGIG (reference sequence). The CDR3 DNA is TGTGCCTGGAGTTTTCGGACTAGCGGGAGAAGCCCGGCGGCGGAGACCCAGTACTTC. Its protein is CAWSFRTSGRSPAAETQYF.

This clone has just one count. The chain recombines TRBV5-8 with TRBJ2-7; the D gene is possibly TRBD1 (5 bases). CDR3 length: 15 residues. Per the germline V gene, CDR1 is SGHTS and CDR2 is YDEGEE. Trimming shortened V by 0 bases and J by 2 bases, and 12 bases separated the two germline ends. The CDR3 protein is CASSLAGLTTYEQYF. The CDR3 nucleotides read TGTGCCAGCAGCTTGGCAGGGCTAACGACCTACGAGCAGTACTTC.

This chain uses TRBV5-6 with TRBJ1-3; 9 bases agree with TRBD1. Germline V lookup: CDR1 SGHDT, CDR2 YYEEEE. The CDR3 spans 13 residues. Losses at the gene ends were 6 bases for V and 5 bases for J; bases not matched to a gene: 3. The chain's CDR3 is CASTDRGRNTIYF. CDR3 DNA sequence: TGTGCCAGCACGGACAGGGGAAGAAACACCATATATTTT.

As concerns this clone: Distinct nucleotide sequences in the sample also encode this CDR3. The CDR3 DNA reads as TGTGCCAGCTCACCGAGGGCAGGCGAGAACACTGAAGCTTTCTTT. The encoded protein is CASSPRAGENTEAFF. The gene calls are TRBV18 and TRBJ1-1; D gene unclear. Trimming pared 3 bases from V and 1 base from J, leaving 12 bases between. Germline V gene lookup returns CDR1 KGHSH and CDR2 LQKENI. The CDR3 contains 15 residues.

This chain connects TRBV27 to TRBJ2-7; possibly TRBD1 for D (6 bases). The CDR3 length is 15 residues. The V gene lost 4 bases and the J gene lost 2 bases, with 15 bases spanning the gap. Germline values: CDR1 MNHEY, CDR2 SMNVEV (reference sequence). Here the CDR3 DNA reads TGTGCCAGCAGTTCTACCAGCGAGGGGGCCTACGAGCAGTACTTC. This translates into CASSSTSEGAYEQYF.

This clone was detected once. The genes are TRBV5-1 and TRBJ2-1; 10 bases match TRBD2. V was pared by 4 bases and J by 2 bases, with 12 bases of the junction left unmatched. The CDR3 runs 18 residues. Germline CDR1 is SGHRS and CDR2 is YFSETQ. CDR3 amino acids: CASSPRTSGGGTYNEQFF. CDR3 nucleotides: TGCGCCAGCAGCCCACGGACTAGCGGAGGAGGAACCTACAATGAGCAGTTCTTC.

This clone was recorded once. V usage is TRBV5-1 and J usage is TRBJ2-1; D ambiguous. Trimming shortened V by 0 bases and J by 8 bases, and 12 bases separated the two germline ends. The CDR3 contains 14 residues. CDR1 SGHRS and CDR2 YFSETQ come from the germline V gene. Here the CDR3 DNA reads TGCGCCAGCAGCTTGGCCCGTGAAGGAGATGAGCAGTTCTTC. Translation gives CASSLAREGDEQFF.

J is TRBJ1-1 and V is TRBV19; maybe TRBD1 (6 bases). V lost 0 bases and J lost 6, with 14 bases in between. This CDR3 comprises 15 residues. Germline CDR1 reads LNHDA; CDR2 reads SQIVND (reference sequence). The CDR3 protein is CASSIDRRGSAEAFF. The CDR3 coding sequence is TGTGCCAGTAGTATAGATCGCAGGGGAAGCGCTGAAGCTTTCTTT.